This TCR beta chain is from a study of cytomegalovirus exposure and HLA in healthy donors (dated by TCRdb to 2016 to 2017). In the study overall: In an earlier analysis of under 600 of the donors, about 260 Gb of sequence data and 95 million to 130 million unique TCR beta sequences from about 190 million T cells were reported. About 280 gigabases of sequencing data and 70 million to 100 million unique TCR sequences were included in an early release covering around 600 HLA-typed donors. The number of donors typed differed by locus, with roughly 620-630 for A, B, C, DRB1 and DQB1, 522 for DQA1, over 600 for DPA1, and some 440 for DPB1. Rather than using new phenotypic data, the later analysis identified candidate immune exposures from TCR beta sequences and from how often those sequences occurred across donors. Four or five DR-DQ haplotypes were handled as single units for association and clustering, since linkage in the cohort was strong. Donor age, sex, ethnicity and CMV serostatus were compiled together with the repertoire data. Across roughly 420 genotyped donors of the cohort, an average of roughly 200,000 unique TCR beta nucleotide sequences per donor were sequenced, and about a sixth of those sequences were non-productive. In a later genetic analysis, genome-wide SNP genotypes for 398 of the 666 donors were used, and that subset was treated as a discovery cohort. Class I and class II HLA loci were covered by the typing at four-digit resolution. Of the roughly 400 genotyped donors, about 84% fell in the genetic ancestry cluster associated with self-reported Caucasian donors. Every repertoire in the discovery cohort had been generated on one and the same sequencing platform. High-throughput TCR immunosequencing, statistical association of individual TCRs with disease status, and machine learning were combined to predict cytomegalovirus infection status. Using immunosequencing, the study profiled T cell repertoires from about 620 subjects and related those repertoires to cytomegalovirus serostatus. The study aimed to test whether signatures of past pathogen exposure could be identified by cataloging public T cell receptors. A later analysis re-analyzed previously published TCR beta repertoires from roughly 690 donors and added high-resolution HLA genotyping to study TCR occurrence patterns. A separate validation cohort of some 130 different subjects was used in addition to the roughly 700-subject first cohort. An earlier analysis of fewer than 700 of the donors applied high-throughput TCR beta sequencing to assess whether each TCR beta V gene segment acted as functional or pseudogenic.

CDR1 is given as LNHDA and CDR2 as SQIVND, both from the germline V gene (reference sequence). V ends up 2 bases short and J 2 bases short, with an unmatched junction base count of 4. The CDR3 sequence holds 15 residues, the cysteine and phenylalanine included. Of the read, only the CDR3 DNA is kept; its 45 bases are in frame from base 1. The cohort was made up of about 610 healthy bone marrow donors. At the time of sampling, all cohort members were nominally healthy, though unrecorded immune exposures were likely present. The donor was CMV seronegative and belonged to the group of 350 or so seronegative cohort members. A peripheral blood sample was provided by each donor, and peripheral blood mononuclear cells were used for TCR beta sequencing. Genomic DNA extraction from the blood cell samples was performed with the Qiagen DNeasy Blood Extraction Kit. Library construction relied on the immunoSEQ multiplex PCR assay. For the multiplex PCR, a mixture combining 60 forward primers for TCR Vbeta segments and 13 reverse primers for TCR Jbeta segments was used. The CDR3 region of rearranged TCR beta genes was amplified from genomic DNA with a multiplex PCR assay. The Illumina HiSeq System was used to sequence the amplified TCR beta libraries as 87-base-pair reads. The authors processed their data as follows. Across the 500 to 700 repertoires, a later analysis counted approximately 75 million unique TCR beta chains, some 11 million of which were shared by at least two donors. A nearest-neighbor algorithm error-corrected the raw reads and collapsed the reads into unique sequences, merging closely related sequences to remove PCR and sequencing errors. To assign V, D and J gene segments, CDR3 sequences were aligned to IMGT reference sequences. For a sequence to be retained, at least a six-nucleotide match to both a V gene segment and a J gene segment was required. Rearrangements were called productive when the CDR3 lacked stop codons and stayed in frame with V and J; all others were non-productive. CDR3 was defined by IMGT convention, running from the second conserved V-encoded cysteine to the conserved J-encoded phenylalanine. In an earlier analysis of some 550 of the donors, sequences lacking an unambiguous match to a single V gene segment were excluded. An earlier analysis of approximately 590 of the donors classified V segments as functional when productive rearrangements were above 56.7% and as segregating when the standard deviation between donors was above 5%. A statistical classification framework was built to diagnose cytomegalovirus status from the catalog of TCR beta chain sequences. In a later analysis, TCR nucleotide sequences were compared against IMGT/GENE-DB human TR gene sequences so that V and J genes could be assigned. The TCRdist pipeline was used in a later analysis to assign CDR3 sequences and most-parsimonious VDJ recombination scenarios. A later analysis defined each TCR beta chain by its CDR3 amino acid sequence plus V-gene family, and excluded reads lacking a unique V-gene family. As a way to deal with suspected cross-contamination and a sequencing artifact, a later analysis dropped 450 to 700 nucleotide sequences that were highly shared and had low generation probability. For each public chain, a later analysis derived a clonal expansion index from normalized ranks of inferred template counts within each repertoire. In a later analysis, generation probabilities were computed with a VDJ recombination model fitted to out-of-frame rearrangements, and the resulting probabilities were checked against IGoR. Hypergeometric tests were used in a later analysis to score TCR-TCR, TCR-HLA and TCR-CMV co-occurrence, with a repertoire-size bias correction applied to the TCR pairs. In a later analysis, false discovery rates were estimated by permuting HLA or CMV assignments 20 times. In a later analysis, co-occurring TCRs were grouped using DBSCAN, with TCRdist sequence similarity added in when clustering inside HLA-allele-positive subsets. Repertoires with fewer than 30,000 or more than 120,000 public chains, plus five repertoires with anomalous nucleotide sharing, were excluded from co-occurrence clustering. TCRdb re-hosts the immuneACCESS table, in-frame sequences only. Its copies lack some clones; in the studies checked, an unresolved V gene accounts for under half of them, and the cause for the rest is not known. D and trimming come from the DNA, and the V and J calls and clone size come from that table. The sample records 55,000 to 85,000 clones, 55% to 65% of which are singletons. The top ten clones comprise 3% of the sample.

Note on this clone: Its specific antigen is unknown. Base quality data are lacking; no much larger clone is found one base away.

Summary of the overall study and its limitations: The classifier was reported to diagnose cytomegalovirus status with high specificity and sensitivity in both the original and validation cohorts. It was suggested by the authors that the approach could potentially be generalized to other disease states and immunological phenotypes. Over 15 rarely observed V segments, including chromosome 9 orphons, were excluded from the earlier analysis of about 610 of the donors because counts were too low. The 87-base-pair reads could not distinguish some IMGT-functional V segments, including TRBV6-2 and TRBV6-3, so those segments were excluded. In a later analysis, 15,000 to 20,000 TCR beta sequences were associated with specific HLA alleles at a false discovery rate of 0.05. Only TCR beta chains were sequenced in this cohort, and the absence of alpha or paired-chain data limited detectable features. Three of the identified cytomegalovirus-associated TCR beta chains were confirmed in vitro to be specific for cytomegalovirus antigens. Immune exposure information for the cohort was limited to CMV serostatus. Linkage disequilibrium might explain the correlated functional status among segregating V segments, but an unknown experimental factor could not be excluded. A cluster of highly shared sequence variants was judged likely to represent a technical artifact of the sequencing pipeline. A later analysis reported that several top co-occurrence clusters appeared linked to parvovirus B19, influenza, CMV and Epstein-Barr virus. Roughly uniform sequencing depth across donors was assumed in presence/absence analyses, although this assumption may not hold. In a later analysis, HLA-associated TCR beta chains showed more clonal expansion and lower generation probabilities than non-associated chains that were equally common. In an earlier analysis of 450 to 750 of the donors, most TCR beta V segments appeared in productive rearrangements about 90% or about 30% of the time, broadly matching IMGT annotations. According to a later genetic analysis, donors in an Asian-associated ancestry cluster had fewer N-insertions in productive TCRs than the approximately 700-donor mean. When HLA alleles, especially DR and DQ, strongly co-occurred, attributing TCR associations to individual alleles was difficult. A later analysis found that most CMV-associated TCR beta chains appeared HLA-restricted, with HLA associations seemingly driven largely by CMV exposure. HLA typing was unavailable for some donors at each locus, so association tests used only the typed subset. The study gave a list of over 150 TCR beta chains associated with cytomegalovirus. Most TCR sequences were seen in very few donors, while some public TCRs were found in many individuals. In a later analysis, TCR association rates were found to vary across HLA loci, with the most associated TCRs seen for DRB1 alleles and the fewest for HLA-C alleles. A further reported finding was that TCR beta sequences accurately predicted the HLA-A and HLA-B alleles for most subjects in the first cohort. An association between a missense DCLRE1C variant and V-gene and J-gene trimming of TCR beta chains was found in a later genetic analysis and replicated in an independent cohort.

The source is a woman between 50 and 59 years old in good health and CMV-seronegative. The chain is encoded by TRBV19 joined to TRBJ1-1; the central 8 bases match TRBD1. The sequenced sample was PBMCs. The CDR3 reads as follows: CASSIQGAINTEAFF. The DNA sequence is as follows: TGTGCCAGTAGTATACAGGGGGCGATAAACACTGAAGCTTTCTTT.